The rows below give T cell receptor beta chains drawn from one sample of a study of T cells after yellow fever vaccination. One entry per CDR3 protein, called by TCRdb with MiXCR from the 5' RACE reads. The sample consists of hundreds of thousands of distinct CDR3 sequences, 3% to 4.5% of them appearing once. The material sequenced was PBMCs, taken on the day of the yellow fever booster vaccination. The origin of the receptors is a man aged 18 to 30 who received the YFV17D yellow fever vaccine. The CDR3 runs from the conserved cysteine through the conserved F or W. The order of the fields is V gene, J gene, clone size, CDR3 protein. Some rows mark clone size as missing; the rest say once, few, many or name a class of expanded clone.

V: TRBV7-2; J: TRBJ2-1; size: many; CDR3: CASSRTSGDEQFF
V: TRBV19; J: TRBJ2-5; size: many; CDR3: CASSIRRRLAGDQETQYF
V: TRBV27; J: TRBJ2-1; size: many; CDR3: CASSLLADTYNEQFF
V: TRBV6-6; J: TRBJ2-3; size: many; CDR3: CASSFGLAGVDTQYF
V: TRBV20-1; J: TRBJ2-1; size: .; CDR3: CSASVQPNEQFF
V: TRBV10-3; J: TRBJ2-1; size: many; CDR3: CAISESIYEQFF
V: TRBV4-1; J: TRBJ1-1; size: many; CDR3: CASSPRGSSGEEAFF
V: TRBV6-1; J: TRBJ2-7; size: many; CDR3: CASSEALQGSRTYEQYF
V: TRBV12-3/TRBV12-4; J: TRBJ1-2; size: few; CDR3: CASSERNRVVNGYTF
V: TRBV12-3/TRBV12-4; J: TRBJ1-1; size: few; CDR3: CASTPGARETEAFF
V: TRBV5-1; J: TRBJ1-2; size: few; CDR3: CASSVTGGTYGYTF
V: TRBV5-1; J: TRBJ2-1; size: .; CDR3: CASSLEGRGISLTNEQFF
V: TRBV12-3/TRBV12-4; J: TRBJ1-1; size: many; CDR3: CASSAGQGVGPTEAFF
V: TRBV3-1; J: TRBJ2-3; size: many; CDR3: CASSPRGTDTQYF
V: TRBV15; J: TRBJ1-5; size: .; CDR3: CATSPHLNQPQHF
V: TRBV5-1; J: TRBJ2-2; size: many; CDR3: CASSLEATGELFF
V: TRBV29-1; J: TRBJ2-3; size: many; CDR3: CSVVVLGSEADSDCTSTDTQYF
V: TRBV20-1; J: TRBJ2-1; size: many; CDR3: CSAEVAESSYNEQFF
V: TRBV7-8; J: TRBJ2-3; size: few; CDR3: CASSSDRQGITNTQYF
V: TRBV28; J: TRBJ2-2; size: many; CDR3: CASRFGFKNGELFF
V: TRBV6-2/TRBV6-3; J: TRBJ1-1; size: .; CDR3: CASSENRENTEAFF
V: TRBV5-1; J: TRBJ2-2; size: few; CDR3: CASRESDTGELFF
V: TRBV12-3/TRBV12-4; J: TRBJ1-4; size: many; CDR3: CASRAGGAEKLFF